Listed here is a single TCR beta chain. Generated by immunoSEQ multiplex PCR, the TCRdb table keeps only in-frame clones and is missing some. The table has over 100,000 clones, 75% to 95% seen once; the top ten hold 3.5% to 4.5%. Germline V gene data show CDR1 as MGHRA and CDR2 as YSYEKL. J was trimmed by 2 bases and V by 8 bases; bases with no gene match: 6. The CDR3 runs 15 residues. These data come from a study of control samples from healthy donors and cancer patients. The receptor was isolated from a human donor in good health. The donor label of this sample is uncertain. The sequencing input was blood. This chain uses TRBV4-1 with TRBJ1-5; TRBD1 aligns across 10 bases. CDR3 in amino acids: CASPRDRGRNQPQHF. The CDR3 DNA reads TGCGCCAGCCCGCGGGACAGGGGACGCAATCAGCCCCAGCATTTT.